The 23 T cell receptor beta chains presented below share a single source sample, sequenced in a study of technical replicates of blood from a few donors. TCRdb's copy holds only in-frame clones and misses some; the assay was immunoSEQ multiplex PCR. The sample lists about 93,000 clones; 95% were seen once. Source material: T cells isolated from PBMCs. These TCRs come from a human donor in good health.

V is TRBV29-1 and J is TRBJ2-7; 14 nucleotides line up with TRBD2. The germline gives CDR1 SQVTM, CDR2 ANQGSEA. V shed 0 bases, J shed 6 bases, and the junction held 7 bases outside the gene matches. The CDR3 loop spans 16 amino acids. CDR3 sequence reads: CSVEERLAGGDGEQYF. The CDR3, as DNA: TGCAGCGTTGAAGAGAGACTAGCGGGAGGGGACGGCGAGCAGTACTTC.

The chain joins TRBV7-9 to TRBJ1-1; D perhaps matches TRBD1 (5 bases). V shed 1 base and J shed 0 bases, with 12 bases lying between them. CDR1 is SEHNR and CDR2 is FQNEAQ in the germline V gene (reference sequence). The CDR3 extends over 16 amino acids. In DNA, the CDR3 is TGTGCCAGCAGCTTAGGGGGGGGTTTAATGAACACTGAAGCTTTCTTT. This encodes CASSLGGGLMNTEAFF.

This sequence joins TRBV19 and TRBJ2-7; TRBD1 aligns across 8 bases. The CDR3 extends over 18 amino acids. The germline V gene has CDR1 LNHDA and CDR2 SQIVND (reference sequence). J lost 0 bases, V lost 5 bases, and 15 bases had no gene match. The CDR3 loop reads CASSASTGVSPNSYEQYF. In nucleotides, the CDR3 is TGTGCCAGTAGTGCCTCGACAGGGGTGTCGCCGAACTCCTACGAGCAGTACTTC.

The chain carries TRBV5-8 and TRBJ1-4; D possibly corresponds to TRBD1 (6 bases). Trimming left V 0 bases short and J 6 bases short, with 12 bases between. Germline V gives CDR1 SGHTS, CDR2 YDEGEE. CDR3 length equals 15 residues. In DNA, the CDR3 is TGTGCCAGCAGCTTGGTCGGCAGGGGTGATGAAAAACTGTTTTTT. Translated, it gives CASSLVGRGDEKLFF.

The gene calls are TRBV4-1 and TRBJ2-7, with 7 bases aligning to TRBD1. This CDR3 contains 15 residues. The junction had 6 bases not matched to a gene; V was cut back by 0 bases and J by 4 bases. The V gene's germline CDR1 is MGHRA and CDR2 YSYEKL. The CDR3 nucleotides are TGCGCCAGCAGCCAAGAGGCCGGGACAGAGTACGAGCAGTACTTC. Its protein is CASSQEAGTEYEQYF.

The rearrangement uses TRBV6-5 and TRBJ2-6; D uncertain. Between the trimmed V and J ends, which lost 0 bases and 0 bases, there was a span of 3 bases. Germline lookup yields CDR1 MNHEY and CDR2 SVGAGI. This CDR3 is built from 15 residues. The CDR3 DNA sequence: TGTGCCAGCAGTTACTCGTACTCTGGGGCCAACGTCCTGACTTTC. It specifies CASSYSYSGANVLTF.

This sequence joins TRBV6-5 and TRBJ1-1; TRBD1 is a possible D gene (5 bases). CDR3 size: 13 residues. Germline CDR1 MNHEY, CDR2 SVGAGI. Trimming stripped 7 bases from V and 4 bases from J, with 13 bases between. CDR3 region: CASIYPGGTEAFF. The CDR3 DNA follows: TGTGCCAGCATCTACCCGGGGGGCACTGAAGCTTTCTTT.

V gene TRBV27 combines with J gene TRBJ2-7, with TRBD1 matching over 10 bases. The J segment lost 7 bases and the V segment lost 5 bases, leaving 11 bases of the junction unmatched. Per the germline V gene, CDR1 is MNHEY and CDR2 is SMNVEV (reference sequence). There are 15 residues in the CDR3. Written as DNA, the CDR3 is TGTGCCAGCAGTCCTGGGGGGACAGGGGTAGGAGAGCAGTACTTC. This gives the protein CASSPGGTGVGEQYF.

The V gene is TRBV2, the J gene TRBJ1-4, with D unclear. Deletions cut 0 bases from V and 1 base from J, with 12 bases between. The germline V gene encodes CDR1 SNHLY and CDR2 FYNNEI. The CDR3 is made up of 17 amino acids. CDR3 loop: CASSEAAGIGTNEKLFF. The CDR3 region has the DNA TGTGCCAGCAGTGAAGCAGCCGGGATTGGAACTAATGAAAAACTGTTTTTT. Variable domain in full (rest from reference TRBV2 and TRBJ1-4): EPEVTQTPSHQVTQMGQEVILRCVPISNHLYFYWYRQILGQKVEFLVSFYNNEISEKSEIFDDQFSVERPDGSNFTLKIRSTKLEDSAMYFCASSEAAGIGTNEKLFFGSGTQLSVL.

This chain joins TRBV2 and TRBJ2-5; TRBD1 aligns across 8 bases. The CDR3 sequence is 14 residues long. Per germline, CDR1 SNHLY and CDR2 FYNNEI. Trimming at V came to 5 bases and at J to 5 bases, leaving 7 bases not matched to a gene. The DNA for the CDR3 is TGTGCCAGCAGTACTACAGGGGGGTGGGAGACCCAGTACTTC. It specifies CASSTTGGWETQYF.

This rearrangement joins TRBV5-1 to TRBJ2-3; D is possibly TRBD2 (5 bases). V lost 2 bases, J lost 3 bases, and 10 bases lay in between. The CDR3 is 14 residues long. Germline V CDR1 and CDR2: SGHRS, YFSETQ. CDR3 bases: TGCGCCAGCAGCTTCGGTGAGGGAACAGATACGCAGTATTTT. Protein product: CASSFGEGTDTQYF.

The rearrangement links TRBV30 to TRBJ1-1; a weak D match, TRBD1 (5 bases). CDR1 GTSNPN and CDR2 SVGIG come from the germline V gene (reference sequence). The germline V and J ends were trimmed by 4 bases and 6 bases, with 15 bases remaining between them. The CDR3 has 13 residues. CDR3 amino acids: CAWTLGLQAEAFF. In DNA form, the CDR3 reads TGTGCCTGGACCTTGGGTTTACAGGCTGAAGCTTTCTTT.

This chain uses TRBV28 with TRBJ1-3; possibly TRBD1 for D (5 bases). The CDR3 loop spans 15 amino acids. CDR1 and CDR2 from the germline V gene are MDHEN and SYDVKM. V dropped 7 bases and J dropped 2 bases, with 15 bases sitting between them. In nucleotides, the CDR3 is TGTGCCAGCAACAGGAAGTACACGACTGGAAACACCATATATTTT. It yields the protein CASNRKYTTGNTIYF.

As to this clone: The junction differs from germline at one of its ends, possibly a read error. This CDR3 reads CASSPGTSLTDTQYF. CDR3 coding DNA: TGTGCTAGCAGCCCCGGGACTAGCCTAACAGATACGCAGTATTTT. J is TRBJ2-3 and V is TRBV7-7; 9 bases line up with TRBD2. Per the germline V gene, CDR1 is SSHAT and CDR2 is FNYEAQ (reference sequence). This CDR3 is built from 15 residues.

This sequence joins TRBV19 and TRBJ2-4, with TRBD1 as a possible D gene (6 bases). V was trimmed by 6 bases and J by 0 bases, leaving 12 bases between them. Per germline, CDR1 LNHDA and CDR2 SQIVND (reference sequence). CDR3 length: 15 residues. This CDR3 reads CASSRTAQAKNIQYF. In DNA, the CDR3 is TGTGCCAGTAGCCGGACAGCTCAAGCCAAAAACATTCAGTACTTC.

The V gene is TRBV5-4, the J gene TRBJ2-1; 7 bases line up with TRBD2. With V trimmed by 0 bases and J by 9 bases, 12 bases remained unmatched. The CDR3 covers 16 residues. Germline-derived CDR1 and CDR2 are SGHNT and YYREEE (reference sequence). CDR3 DNA: TGTGCCAGCAGCTTGGGGACTAGGGGAGGCATTGGTGAGCAGTTCTTC. Translated: CASSLGTRGGIGEQFF.

The V gene is TRBV7-6, the J gene TRBJ1-2; 7 nucleotides agree with TRBD1. The CDR3 length is 13 residues. With 2 bases clipped from V and 6 bases from J, the junction kept 3 bases outside the gene matches. Germline CDR1 SGHVS, CDR2 FNYEAQ. CDR3 bases: TGTGCCAGCAGCTTAAGACAGGGAGATGGCTACACCTTC. Translating gives CASSLRQGDGYTF.

The chain employs TRBV6-1 and TRBJ2-7; 7 bases fit TRBD1. With 6 bases clipped from V and 2 bases from J, the junction kept 7 bases outside the gene matches. Germline CDR1 is MNHNS and CDR2 is SASEGT. The CDR3 has 14 amino acids. Written as DNA, the CDR3 is TGTGCCAGCAGAGCCGGGACAGTGACCTACGAGCAGTACTTC. Amino acid sequence: CASRAGTVTYEQYF.

The V gene is TRBV30, the J gene TRBJ1-2, with 7 nucleotides matching TRBD1. V shed 0 bases, J shed 8 bases, and the junction held 15 bases outside the gene matches. Germline V gene data show CDR1 as GTSNPN and CDR2 as SVGIG (reference sequence). The CDR3 has 16 residues. This CDR3 reads CAWSVMVDRSKWGYTF. DNA of the CDR3: TGTGCCTGGAGTGTCATGGTGGACAGGAGCAAGTGGGGCTACACCTTC.

J is TRBJ2-5 and V is TRBV4-1; the match to TRBD2 covers 9 bases. The CDR3 is made up of 16 amino acids. Germline CDR1 and CDR2: MGHRA and YSYEKL. V lost 1 base, J lost 5 bases, and 8 bases stayed unmatched. CDR3 in DNA: TGCGCCAGCAGCCAAGTTAGCGGGAGAGATGGCGAGACCCAGTACTTC. Amino acid sequence: CASSQVSGRDGETQYF.

The chain carries TRBV14 and TRBJ2-5; D is undetermined. The length of the CDR3 is 15 residues. Trimming removed 0 bases at V and 2 bases at J, with 10 bases between. Germline V gene data show CDR1 as SGHDN and CDR2 as FVKESK. CDR3 sequence reads: CASSQERPTQETQYF. In DNA, the CDR3 is TGTGCCAGCAGCCAAGAGCGTCCGACACAAGAGACCCAGTACTTC.

The V call is TRBV9, the J call TRBJ2-3; maybe TRBD2 (5 bases). CDR3 size: 14 residues. The V end was cut by 0 bases, the J end by 2 bases, with 7 bases between. Germline V gene sequence: CDR1 SGDLS, CDR2 YYNGEE. The CDR3 is CASSVGLITDTQYF. The CDR3 region has the DNA TGTGCCAGCAGCGTAGGACTAATCACAGATACGCAGTATTTT.

V is TRBV5-8 and J is TRBJ2-7; possible D gene TRBD2, 7 bases. CDR3 length: 14 residues. The ends were cut back, 10 bases at V and 5 bases at J, with 22 bases in the middle. Germline values: CDR1 SGHTS, CDR2 YDEGEE. Written as DNA, the CDR3 is TGTGCCGGATTGCGGGGGCTAGCGAGCGACGAGCAGTACTTC. Its protein is CAGLRGLASDEQYF.